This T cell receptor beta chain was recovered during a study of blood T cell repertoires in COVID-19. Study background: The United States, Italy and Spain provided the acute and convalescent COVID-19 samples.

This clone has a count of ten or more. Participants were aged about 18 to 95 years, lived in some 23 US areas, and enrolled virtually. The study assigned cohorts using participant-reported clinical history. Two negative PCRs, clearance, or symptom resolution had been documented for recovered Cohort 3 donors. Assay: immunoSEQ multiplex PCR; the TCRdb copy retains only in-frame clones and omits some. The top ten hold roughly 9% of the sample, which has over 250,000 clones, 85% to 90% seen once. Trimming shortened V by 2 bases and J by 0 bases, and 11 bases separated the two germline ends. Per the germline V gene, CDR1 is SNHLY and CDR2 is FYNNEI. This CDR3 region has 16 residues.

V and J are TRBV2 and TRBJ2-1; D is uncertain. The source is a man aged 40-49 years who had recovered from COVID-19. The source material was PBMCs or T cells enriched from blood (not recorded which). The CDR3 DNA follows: TGTGCCAGCAGTGAAACGGTTACGAACTCCTACAATGAGCAGTTCTTC. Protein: CASSETVTNSYNEQFF. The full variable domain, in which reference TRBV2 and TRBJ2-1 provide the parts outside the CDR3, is EPEVTQTPSHQVTQMGQEVILRCVPISNHLYFYWYRQILGQKVEFLVSFYNNEISEKSEIFDDQFSVERPDGSNFTLKIRSTKLEDSAMYFCASSETVTNSYNEQFFGPGTRLTVL.